Listed here are 17 T cell receptor beta chains from one sample, sequenced in a study of technical replicates of blood from a few donors. Repertoires were generated with immunoSEQ multiplex PCR, while TCRdb's copy carries only in-frame clones and drops some. The sample includes around 93,000 clones, about 95% of them seen just once. Input material: T cells isolated from PBMCs. These TCRs come from a human donor in good health.

The chain is built from TRBV7-9 and TRBJ2-3; tentatively, D is TRBD1 (5 bases). V was trimmed by 5 bases and J by 5 bases, leaving 14 bases between them. This CDR3 has 14 residues. Per the germline V gene, CDR1 is SEHNR and CDR2 is FQNEAQ (reference sequence). The CDR3 sequence is CASSLPPREDTQYF. CDR3 bases: TGTGCCAGCAGCCTACCCCCCAGGGAAGATACGCAGTATTTT.

J is TRBJ2-1 and V is TRBV11-3; 11 bases are a match to TRBD2. The V gene end was trimmed by 1 base and the J gene end by 6 bases; junction bases not matched to a gene: 8. Per the germline V gene, CDR1 is SGHNT and CDR2 is YENEEA. The CDR3 spans 17 residues. The CDR3 reads CASSLGLAGGTSNEQFF. CDR3 coding DNA: TGTGCCAGCAGCTTAGGGCTAGCGGGAGGCACGAGCAATGAGCAGTTCTTC.

Written as DNA, the CDR3 is TGTGCCAGCCTATTGGAGGCGGACACCGGGGAGCTGTTTTTT. Translating gives CASLLEADTGELFF. The rearrangement joins TRBV6-1 to TRBJ2-2, with D possibly being TRBD2 (5 bases). Trimming took 8 bases from V and 3 from J, leaving 13 bases between them. Germline V gene sequence: CDR1 MNHNS, CDR2 SASEGT. This CDR3 region has 14 residues.

As for this clone: The same CDR3 arises from other DNA sequences in this sample as well. The chain recombines TRBV11-2 with TRBJ1-1; TRBD1 agrees at 8 bases. Germline V gene lookup returns CDR1 SGHAT and CDR2 FQNNGV. This CDR3 has 15 residues. V dropped 0 bases and J dropped 1; count of bases not matched to a gene: 1. CDR3 coding DNA: TGTGCCAGCAGCTTAGAGGGGACAGGGAACACTGAAGCTTTCTTT. Translated: CASSLEGTGNTEAFF. Filled out from reference TRBV11-2 and TRBJ1-1, the complete variable domain reads EAGVAQSPRYKIIEKRQSVAFWCNPISGHATLYWYQQILGQGPKLLIQFQNNGVVDDSQLPKDRFSAERLKGVDSTLKIQPAKLEDSAVYLCASSLEGTGNTEAFFGQGTRLTVV.

The chain has TRBV5-4 and TRBJ1-4, with D possibly TRBD1 on 5 matching bases. CDR1 and CDR2 (germline): SGHNT, YYREEE (reference sequence). V was clipped by 3 bases and J by 8 bases, with 8 bases between them. The CDR3 spans 12 residues. CDR3 sequence: CASSWGGEKLFF. DNA of the CDR3: TGTGCCAGCAGCTGGGGGGGGGAAAAACTGTTTTTT. The full variable domain, with the rest looked up from reference TRBV5-4 and TRBJ1-4, is ETGVTQSPTHLIKTRGQQVTLRCSSQSGHNTVSWYQQALGQGPQFIFQYYREEENGRGNFPPRFSGLQFPNYSSELNVNALELDDSALYLCASSWGGEKLFFGSGTQLSVL.

V is TRBV7-2 and J is TRBJ2-1; D might be TRBD2 (5 bases). This CDR3 has 12 residues. Trimming pared 0 bases from V and 9 bases from J, leaving 6 bases between. CDR1 and CDR2 from the germline V gene are SGHTA and FQGNSA. CDR3 bases: TGTGCCAGCAGCTTAGCGGGGAGTGAGCAGTTCTTC. Translating it yields CASSLAGSEQFF.

This sequence joins TRBV5-4 and TRBJ2-3; 9 bases align to TRBD2. The V segment lost 0 bases and the J segment 1 base; nucleotides outside the gene matches: 0. CDR3 length: 15 amino acids. Germline-derived CDR1 and CDR2 are SGHNT and YYREEE (reference sequence). The CDR3 DNA reads as TGTGCCAGCAGCTTGGGACTAGCGGGCACAGATACGCAGTATTTT. Translation gives CASSLGLAGTDTQYF.

This clone was detected only once. The DNA of the CDR3 is TGTGCCAGCAGCCTCGGACAGGGCCATGGCTACACCTTC. It codes for CASSLGQGHGYTF. J is TRBJ1-2 and V is TRBV7-2; 8 nucleotides match TRBD1. The CDR3 length is 13 residues. V lost 5 bases, J lost 6 bases, and 5 bases stayed unmatched. Germline values: CDR1 SGHTA, CDR2 FQGNSA.

This chain connects TRBV2 to TRBJ1-2; TRBD1 is a possible D gene (5 bases). The V gene's germline CDR1 is SNHLY and CDR2 FYNNEI. The CDR3 is 13 amino acids. Deletions cut 7 bases from V and 8 bases from J, with 17 bases between. The CDR3 loop reads CASTTLQGRGYTF. CDR3 bases: TGTGCCAGCACTACATTGCAGGGTCGCGGCTACACCTTC.

This chain joins TRBV9 and TRBJ2-7; TRBD2 matches 7 bases. Germline V gene sequence: CDR1 SGDLS, CDR2 YYNGEE. V was pared by 0 bases and J by 2 bases, with 5 bases of the junction left unmatched. The CDR3 is made up of 15 amino acids. The CDR3 DNA reads TGTGCCAGCAGCGTAGTGGCTAGCGGAGCCTACGAGCAGTACTTC. This sequence encodes CASSVVASGAYEQYF.

The chain recombines TRBV7-4 with TRBJ2-5, with D unresolved. The CDR3 length is 13 residues. V was clipped by 1 base and J by 5 bases, with 8 bases between them. Germline CDR1 SGHVT, CDR2 SQSDAQ. CDR3 nucleotide sequence: TGTGCCAGCAGCTTAGTAGTCGGTGAGACCCAGTACTTC. It yields the protein CASSLVVGETQYF.

V gene TRBV9 combines with J gene TRBJ1-3, with 8 bases fitting TRBD1. The CDR3 loop spans 14 amino acids. V was pared by 3 bases and J by 3 bases, with 2 bases of the junction left unmatched. Germline V lookup: CDR1 SGDLS, CDR2 YYNGEE. CDR3 in amino acids: CASSATGVGNTIYF. CDR3 in DNA: TGTGCCAGCAGCGCGACAGGGGTTGGAAACACCATATATTTT.

Only a few counts were recorded for this clone. The V and J genes are TRBV6-5 and TRBJ1-1, with TRBD1 matching over 8 bases. Germline CDR1 reads MNHEY; CDR2 reads SVGAGI. The junction had 6 bases not matched to a gene; V was cut back by 5 bases and J by 7 bases. CDR3 length: 13 amino acids. CDR3 amino acids: CASSDPGTGEAFF. CDR3 DNA sequence: TGTGCCAGCAGTGACCCCGGGACAGGTGAAGCTTTCTTT.

The chain employs TRBV6-5 and TRBJ2-5, with a tentative D call TRBD2 (5 bases). The CDR3 is 14 amino acids. Trimming took off 4 bases at V and 5 bases at J, with 14 bases between the two ends. Germline V gene data show CDR1 as MNHEY and CDR2 as SVGAGI. CDR3 in DNA: TGTGCCAGCAGTTCTAAGGTGGGAGCGGAGACCCAGTACTTC. It codes for CASSSKVGAETQYF.

The rearrangement links TRBV30 to TRBJ2-5; a possible D gene is TRBD1 (5 bases). CDR1 is GTSNPN, CDR2 SVGIG, per germline (reference sequence). CDR3 length: 12 residues. The V end was cut by 2 bases, the J end by 1 base, with 5 bases between. CDR3 in amino acids: CAWSRGQETQYF. Written as DNA, the CDR3 is TGTGCCTGGAGTAGGGGCCAAGAGACCCAGTACTTC.

The chain uses TRBV2 and TRBJ2-1; the D gene is possibly TRBD2 (6 bases). The CDR3 extends over 12 amino acids. CDR1 and CDR2 (germline): SNHLY, FYNNEI. V gave up 6 bases and J gave up 8 bases, with 11 bases separating them. The CDR3 here is CASRAGLYEQFF. CDR3 bases: TGTGCCAGCAGAGCCGGACTATATGAGCAGTTCTTC.

The sample holds one count of this clone. The CDR3: CAWSVLRESREQYF. The CDR3 region has the DNA TGTGCCTGGAGTGTACTTCGGGAGAGTCGGGAGCAGTACTTC. This sequence joins TRBV30 and TRBJ2-7; D might be TRBD2 (6 bases). The CDR3 is made up of 14 amino acids. V lost 0 bases and J lost 7, with 16 bases in between. Germline CDR1 is GTSNPN and CDR2 is SVGIG (reference sequence).